The next 21 T cell receptor beta chains were all read from a single sample in a study of CD4 and CD8 cells across lung adenocarcinoma regions. TCRdb fed the PCR reads into MiXCR, producing one record per CDR3 protein. The data show under 2,500 distinct CDR3 sequences, over 40% seen once. The sequenced material came from CD4+ T cells from the center of a lung tumor. Receptors originate from a female donor with lung adenocarcinoma. The CD4 and CD8 labels of this study may be unreliable.

This clonotype is large (0.1 to 1%) in the sample. V gene TRBV6-5 combines with J gene TRBJ2-1, with D maybe TRBD2 (6 bases). The CDR3 length is 15 residues. Germline V gives CDR1 MNHEY, CDR2 SVGAGI. The ends were cut back, 5 bases at V and 8 bases at J, with 19 bases in the middle. In DNA form, the CDR3 reads TGTGCCAGCAGTAACCTGAGGAGGGTGGGTGATGAGCAGTTCTTC. Its protein product is CASSNLRRVGDEQFF.

Only one count was recorded for this clonotype. The rearrangement links TRBV25-1 to TRBJ1-2; perhaps TRBD1 as D (5 bases). Germline CDR1 is MGHDK and CDR2 is SYGVNS. Trimming pared 0 bases from V and 11 bases from J, leaving 13 bases between. This CDR3 is 13 amino acids long. In DNA, the CDR3 is TGTGCCAGCAGTGAATATTCAGGGAGCGGATACACCTTC. This gives the protein CASSEYSGSGYTF.

In its sample, this clonotype ranks as medium-sized. The chain is built from TRBV25-1 and TRBJ1-2; the match to TRBD1 covers 7 bases. CDR1 and CDR2 (germline): MGHDK, SYGVNS. V shed 4 bases, J shed 6 bases, and the junction held 14 bases outside the gene matches. The CDR3 covers 16 residues. CDR3 residues: CASSGQGAEYRDGYTF. CDR3 DNA: TGTGCCAGCAGTGGACAGGGCGCGGAGTATAGGGATGGCTACACCTTC.

The chain uses TRBV27 and TRBJ2-1, with D possibly matching TRBD1 (6 bases). Between the trimmed V and J ends, which lost 0 bases and 8 bases, there was a span of 11 bases. The germline gives CDR1 MNHEY, CDR2 SMNVEV (reference sequence). The CDR3 length is 14 residues. The CDR3 reads CASSLSRRGDEQFF. The CDR3 nucleotides are TGTGCCAGCAGTTTATCGCGCAGGGGCGATGAGCAGTTCTTC.

A few counts support this clonotype. The V call is TRBV27, the J call TRBJ2-1; D not resolved. Trimming removed 5 bases at V and 2 bases at J, with 10 bases between. CDR1 and CDR2 from the germline V gene are MNHEY and SMNVEV (reference sequence). This CDR3 spans 14 amino acids. CDR3 region: CASSPLTPYNEQFF. The DNA for the CDR3 is TGTGCCAGCAGTCCTCTTACCCCCTACAATGAGCAGTTCTTC.

In this sample, this clonotype turned up a few times. V gene TRBV6-1 combines with J gene TRBJ1-5; D is possibly TRBD1 (5 bases). Germline assignment: CDR1 MNHNS and CDR2 SASEGT. Trimming shortened V by 7 bases and J by 4 bases, and 11 bases separated the two germline ends. The CDR3 totals 13 residues. The CDR3 here is CASNRQLNQPQHF. Written as DNA, the CDR3 is TGTGCCAGCAATCGACAGCTAAATCAGCCCCAGCATTTT.

The V call is TRBV6-1, the J call TRBJ2-1, with 9 bases that match TRBD2. V trimming: 2 bases; J trimming: 7 bases; junction bases outside the gene matches: 9. The CDR3 is 16 amino acids. CDR1 MNHNS and CDR2 SASEGT come from the germline V gene. CDR3 sequence (DNA): TGTGCCAGCAGTGAAACACTGGCGGGGGGGGCGAATGAGCAGTTCTTC. Translating gives CASSETLAGGANEQFF.

CDR3 loop: CASSQTPSTDTQYF. CDR3 DNA: TGTGCCAGCAGCCAAACTCCTAGCACAGATACGCAGTATTTT. The chain uses TRBV5-4 and TRBJ2-3; no clear D gene. Germline lookup yields CDR1 SGHNT and CDR2 YYREEE (reference sequence). The CDR3 totals 14 residues. V was cut by 4 bases and J by 0 bases, with 9 bases left in between.

Points on this clonotype: A much larger clone is a single base away; this may be a read error. DNA of the CDR3: TGCGCCAGCAGGTGGGAACGGAACACCGGGGAGCAGTTTTTT. Amino acids: CASRWERNTGEQFF. This sequence joins TRBV10-1 and TRBJ2-2, with D possibly being TRBD2 (5 bases). CDR3 length: 14 residues. Germline CDR1 is WNHNN and CDR2 is SYGVQD (reference sequence).

This clonotype was seen just once. The chain recombines TRBV6-1 with TRBJ2-5, with no clear D. CDR3 length: 12 amino acids. The germline gives CDR1 MNHNS, CDR2 SASEGT. The V end lost 2 bases, the J end lost 5 bases, and 6 bases lay between the germline ends. The CDR3 DNA reads as TGTGCCAGCAGTGAAACTCGCGAGACCCAGTACTTC. Its protein is CASSETRETQYF.

This clonotype has only a few counts. The chain is built from TRBV4-2 and TRBJ1-1, with D perhaps TRBD1 (5 bases). The CDR3 extends over 13 amino acids. Trimming pared 4 bases from V and 7 bases from J, leaving 13 bases between. CDR1 is LGHNA, CDR2 YNFKEQ, per germline. In DNA, the CDR3 is TGTGCCAGCAGCCGAGGTTTGACAGATGAAGCTTTCTTT. Its protein product is CASSRGLTDEAFF.

This clonotype is classed as medium-sized. This chain uses TRBV6-1 with TRBJ1-5, with D possibly TRBD1 on 6 matching bases. Germline assignment: CDR1 MNHNS and CDR2 SASEGT. V lost 7 bases, J lost 4 bases, and 11 bases lay in between. The CDR3 is 13 amino acids. As DNA, the CDR3 is TGTGCCAGCACCCAGGGGCCAAATCAGCCCCAGCATTTT. Its translation is CASTQGPNQPQHF.

This chain uses TRBV14 with TRBJ1-2, with 7 nucleotides matching TRBD1. The CDR3 runs to 13 residues. Germline-derived CDR1 and CDR2 are SGHDN and FVKESK. J was trimmed by 2 bases and V by 6 bases; bases with no gene match: 3. The CDR3 spells CASRQTGNYGYTF. CDR3 sequence (DNA): TGTGCCAGCAGACAGACAGGGAACTATGGCTACACCTTC.

This clonotype was detected once. V is TRBV27 and J is TRBJ2-1; D is ambiguous. Trimming shortened V by 7 bases and J by 0 bases, and 16 bases separated the two germline ends. This CDR3 contains 16 residues. Germline V gives CDR1 MNHEY, CDR2 SMNVEV (reference sequence). CDR3 coding DNA: TGTGCCAGCACCCCGAAGTGGGTAGACTCCTACAATGAGCAGTTCTTC. Its protein is CASTPKWVDSYNEQFF.

In its sample, this clonotype ranks as medium-sized. This chain joins TRBV6-1 and TRBJ2-1; D may match TRBD1 or TRBD2 (6 bases each). The J call is in doubt because the DNA end fits TRBJ2-7 better. The CDR3 loop spans 13 amino acids. Germline CDR1 MNHNS, CDR2 SASEGT. The CDR3 sequence is CASSDGGRYEQYF. For the CDR3, the DNA is TGTGCCAGCAGTGACGGGGGCCGCTACGAGCAGTACTTC.

The V gene is TRBV7-3, the J gene TRBJ2-1, with 8 bases fitting TRBD2. V shed 5 bases and J 6 bases; nucleotides not matched to a gene: 9. The CDR3 consists of 15 residues. The germline CDR1 and CDR2 sequences are SGHTA and FQGTGA. The CDR3 DNA reads as TGTGCCAGCAGCCAATTAGCGGGGTCGTCCAATGAGCAGTTCTTC. It encodes CASSQLAGSSNEQFF.

CDR3 residues: CASSQPGLAGDDNEQFF. CDR3 sequence (DNA): TGCGCCAGCAGCCAACCGGGACTAGCGGGAGACGACAATGAGCAGTTCTTC. This chain uses TRBV4-1 with TRBJ2-1, with 14 bases identical to TRBD2. The V gene end was trimmed by 2 bases and the J gene end by 5 bases; junction bases not matched to a gene: 5. The CDR3 covers 17 residues. The V gene's germline CDR1 is MGHRA and CDR2 YSYEKL.

The rearrangement joins TRBV6-1 to TRBJ2-1, with TRBD2 matching over 12 bases. TRBJ2-7 matches the DNA end more closely, so the J call is doubtful. The CDR3 loop spans 17 amino acids. The germline CDR1 and CDR2 sequences are MNHNS and SASEGT. This chain's CDR3 is CASSEATSGSTGYEQYF. The CDR3 DNA reads TGTGCCAGCAGTGAAGCGACTAGCGGGAGTACCGGGTACGAGCAGTACTTC.

The V and J genes are TRBV10-1 and TRBJ2-1; D is possibly TRBD2 (5 bases). Trimming took 6 bases from V and 7 from J, leaving 25 bases between them. The CDR3 consists of 17 residues. Germline V lookup: CDR1 WNHNN, CDR2 SYGVQD (reference sequence). In DNA form, the CDR3 reads TGCGCCAGCAGCGATCCCCACGGCACGGAGGCCCTGAATGAGCAGTTCTTC. This gives the protein CASSDPHGTEALNEQFF.

V and J are TRBV10-2 and TRBJ2-1, with TRBD2 matching over 8 bases. The end of the DNA aligns better with TRBJ2-7, so the J call may be wrong. This CDR3 is built from 14 residues. Germline CDR1 WSHSY, CDR2 SAAADI. CDR3 nucleotides: TGCGCCAGCAGATCCGGGACTAGATACTACGAGCAGTACTTC. Translation gives CASRSGTRYYEQYF.

CDR3 sequence (DNA): TGTGCCAGCGCGAGGCGGGGGGGGGGCAATCAGCCCCAGCATTTT. This encodes CASARRGGGNQPQHF. The rearrangement links TRBV7-2 to TRBJ1-5, with a weak D call TRBD1 (5 bases). V lost 8 bases to trimming and J lost 2 bases, with 16 bases between them. From germline, CDR1 is SGHTA and CDR2 FQGNSA. The CDR3 covers 15 residues.